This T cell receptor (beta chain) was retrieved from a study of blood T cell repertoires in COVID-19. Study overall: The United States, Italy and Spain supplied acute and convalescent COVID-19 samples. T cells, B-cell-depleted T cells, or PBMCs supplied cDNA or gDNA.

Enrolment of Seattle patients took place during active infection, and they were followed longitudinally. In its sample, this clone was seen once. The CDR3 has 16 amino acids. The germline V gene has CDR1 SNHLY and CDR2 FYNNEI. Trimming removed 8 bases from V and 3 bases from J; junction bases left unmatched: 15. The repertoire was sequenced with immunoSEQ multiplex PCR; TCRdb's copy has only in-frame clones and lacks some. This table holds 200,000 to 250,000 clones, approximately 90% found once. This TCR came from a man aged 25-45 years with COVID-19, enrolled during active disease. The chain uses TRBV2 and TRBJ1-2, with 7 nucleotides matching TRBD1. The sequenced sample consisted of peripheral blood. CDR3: CASPRPDRAAYYGYTF. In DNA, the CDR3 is TGTGCCAGCCCTCGACCTGACAGGGCGGCTTACTATGGCTACACCTTC.